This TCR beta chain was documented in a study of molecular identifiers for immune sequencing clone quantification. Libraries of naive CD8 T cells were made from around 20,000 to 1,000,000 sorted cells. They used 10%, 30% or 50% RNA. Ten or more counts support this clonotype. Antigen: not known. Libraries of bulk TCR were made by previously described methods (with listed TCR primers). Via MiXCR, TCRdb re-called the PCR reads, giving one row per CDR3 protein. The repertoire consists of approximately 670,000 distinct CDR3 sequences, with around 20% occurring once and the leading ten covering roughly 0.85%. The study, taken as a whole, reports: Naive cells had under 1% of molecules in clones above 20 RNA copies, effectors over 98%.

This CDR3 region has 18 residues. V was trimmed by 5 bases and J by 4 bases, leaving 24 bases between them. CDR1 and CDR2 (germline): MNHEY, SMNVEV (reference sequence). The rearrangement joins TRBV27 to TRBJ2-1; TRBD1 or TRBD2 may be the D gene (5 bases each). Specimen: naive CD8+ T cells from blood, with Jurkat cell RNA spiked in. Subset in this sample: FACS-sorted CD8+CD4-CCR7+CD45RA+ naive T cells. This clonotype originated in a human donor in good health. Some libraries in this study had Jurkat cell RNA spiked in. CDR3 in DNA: TGTGCCAGCAGTCCTTTAGGACGAATCCGGGACGGATACAATGAGCAGTTCTTC. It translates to CASSPLGRIRDGYNEQFF.